Presented here are 28 T cell receptor beta chains from one specimen sequenced in a study of T cells in Graves' hyperthyroidism and ophthalmopathy. Amplification yielded TCR beta CDR3 regions, with RNA transcripts as the source. In the first-round RT-PCR of the TCR CDR3, the HTBI primer set was used. TCRdb analysed the multiplex PCR reads with MiXCR anew, one entry per CDR3 protein. The sample shows fewer than 800,000 distinct CDR3 sequences, roughly 15% of them seen only once. The sample was blood. The receptors derive from a man between 18 and 35 years old with Graves' hyperthyroidism.

This clonotype came up many times. This rearrangement joins TRBV2 to TRBJ2-5; the D call may be TRBD1 or TRBD2 (6 bases each). The V gene lost 4 bases and the J gene lost 5 bases, with 11 bases spanning the gap. This CDR3 spans 13 amino acids. Germline loops: CDR1 SNHLY, CDR2 FYNNEI. The chain's CDR3 is CASSGGGRETQYF. In nucleotides, the CDR3 is TGTGCCAGCAGTGGAGGGGGGAGGGAGACCCAGTACTTC.

V usage is TRBV3-1 and J usage is TRBJ1-2, with D possibly matching TRBD1 (5 bases). This CDR3 is 13 amino acids long. Deletions cut 8 bases from V and 8 bases from J, with 18 bases between. Looked up from germline, CDR1 is LGHDT and CDR2 is YNNKEL (reference sequence). CDR3: CASEFREPGGYTF. The CDR3 DNA is TGTGCCAGCGAATTCAGGGAACCGGGCGGCTACACCTTC.

The chain uses TRBV6-1 and TRBJ1-5; D is perhaps TRBD1 (6 bases). The CDR3 is 14 residues long. Trimming took off 6 bases at V and 0 bases at J, with 9 bases between the two ends. Germline V gene data show CDR1 as MNHNS and CDR2 as SASEGT. CDR3 sequence (DNA): TGTGCCAGCAGAGGACAGATTAGCAATCAGCCCCAGCATTTT. It is translated as CASRGQISNQPQHF.

V and J are TRBV6-4 and TRBJ2-2, with 7 bases identical to TRBD2. Trimming took 5 bases from V and 4 from J; bases not matched to a gene: 10. Germline V gene data show CDR1 as MRHNA and CDR2 as SNTAGT. The CDR3 totals 16 residues. CDR3 coding DNA: TGTGCCAGCAGTTACCCCCAGCGGGGTCTCACCGGGGAGCTGTTTTTT. Its protein is CASSYPQRGLTGELFF.

This clonotype was seen at least ten times. V is TRBV19 and J is TRBJ2-3; D is unclear. Germline CDR1 is LNHDA and CDR2 is SQIVND (reference sequence). The CDR3 totals 13 residues. Deletions cut 3 bases from V and 1 base from J, with 5 bases between. CDR3 in DNA: TGTGCCAGTAGTATCCAGGGCACAGATACGCAGTATTTT. Encoded protein: CASSIQGTDTQYF.

This clonotype was counted many times. This chain uses TRBV20-1 with TRBJ2-5, with 8 positions matching TRBD2. The CDR3 spans 13 residues. The ends lost 2 bases at V and 5 bases at J; junction bases unmatched: 4. Germline V gene lookup returns CDR1 DFQATT and CDR2 SNEGSKA (reference sequence). The CDR3 DNA follows: TGCAGTGCTAGACGACTAGCGTTGGAGACCCAGTACTTC. Protein sequence: CSARRLALETQYF.

J is TRBJ1-3 and V is TRBV7-3; D is ambiguous. V lost 7 bases to trimming and J lost 2 bases, with 9 bases between them. The V gene's germline CDR1 is SGHTA and CDR2 FQGTGA. CDR3 length: 13 residues. In DNA, the CDR3 is TGTGCCAGCACCCCGGAACCTGGAAACACCATATATTTT. Its protein product is CASTPEPGNTIYF.

This clonotype was seen repeatedly, ten times or more. The chain combines TRBV20-1 with TRBJ2-2; TRBD1 matches 7 bases. The CDR3 is 16 amino acids. In germline, CDR1 is DFQATT, CDR2 SNEGSKA (reference sequence). V shed 1 base and J 6 bases; nucleotides not matched to a gene: 11. CDR3 amino acids: CSARAAGGHAPGELFF. DNA for the CDR3: TGCAGTGCTAGAGCAGCAGGGGGTCATGCCCCCGGGGAGCTGTTTTTT.

This rearrangement joins TRBV6-1 to TRBJ2-7; D remains ambiguous. CDR1 and CDR2 (germline): MNHNS, SASEGT. The CDR3 extends over 14 amino acids. Between the trimmed V and J ends, which lost 7 bases and 2 bases, there was a span of 15 bases. This CDR3 is CASTDFMTPYEQYF. In DNA, the CDR3 is TGTGCCAGCACCGACTTCATGACGCCCTACGAGCAGTACTTC.

This clonotype was recorded a few times. The rearrangement joins TRBV28 to TRBJ1-4; D not certain. Germline CDR1 MDHEN, CDR2 SYDVKM. This CDR3 spans 12 amino acids. Trimming removed 5 bases from V and 7 bases from J, with 8 bases in between. This CDR3 is CASSRNSEKLFF. The CDR3 DNA reads TGTGCCAGCAGTCGTAATAGTGAAAAACTGTTTTTT.

Concerning this clonotype itself: A much larger clone sits a single nucleotide away, making a read error possible. The gene calls are TRBV30 and TRBJ1-1; 7 nucleotides match TRBD1. Germline loops: CDR1 GTSNPN, CDR2 SVGIG (reference sequence). CDR3 size: 13 residues. V dropped 4 bases and J dropped 4; count of bases not matched to a gene: 6. This CDR3 reads CAWMGQMSTEAFF. The CDR3 bases are TGTGCCTGGATGGGACAGATGAGCACTGAAGCTTTCTTT.

There are many counts of this clonotype. J is TRBJ2-1 and V is TRBV6-2 or TRBV6-3; D not certain. Germline V CDR1 and CDR2: MNHEY, SVGEGT. Deletions cut 0 bases from V and 6 bases from J, with 12 bases between. The CDR3 is made up of 15 amino acids. CDR3 in DNA: TGTGCCAGCAGTTACTCGGATGGACGGCCCAATGAGCAGTTCTTC. The encoded protein is CASSYSDGRPNEQFF.

This clonotype has ten or more counts. The chain couples TRBV6-1 to TRBJ2-1; D unclear. The CDR3 covers 12 residues. Trimming cost V 7 bases and J 8 bases, with 12 bases left between them. Germline CDR1 reads MNHNS; CDR2 reads SASEGT. CDR3 DNA: TGTGCCAGCACCGGTTCCTCGGATGAGCAGTTCTTC. Translated, it gives CASTGSSDEQFF.

This clonotype was detected only a few times. The chain combines TRBV28 with TRBJ2-7; tentatively, D is TRBD2 (5 bases). CDR3 length: 12 residues. Germline loops: CDR1 MDHEN, CDR2 SYDVKM. V lost 10 bases to trimming and J lost 0 bases, with 10 bases between them. In DNA form, the CDR3 reads TGTGCCACCTCGGGATTCTCCTACGAGCAGTACTTC. It codes for CATSGFSYEQYF.

Turning to this clonotype: A much larger clone lies one base from this, so it may be a read error. The CDR3 protein is CASSTNTDTQYF. CDR3 sequence (DNA): TGTGCCAGCAGTACGAACACAGATACGCAGTATTTT. The chain carries TRBV27 and TRBJ2-3; D is unclear. Germline V gene lookup returns CDR1 MNHEY and CDR2 SMNVEV (reference sequence). The CDR3 consists of 12 residues. Trimming shortened V by 5 bases and J by 2 bases, and 5 bases separated the two germline ends.

This clonotype has a single count. Relative to the germline gene, one junction end is altered; a read error may explain this. The chain links TRBV9 to TRBJ2-1; 8 bases align to TRBD2. CDR3 size: 15 residues. Germline lookup yields CDR1 SGDLS and CDR2 YYNGEE. The chain's CDR3 is CASSPAAGGGNEQFF. In DNA, the CDR3 is TGCGCCAGCAGCCCGGCGGCGGGAGGAGGCAATGAGCAGTTCTTC.

This clonotype was observed many times. V is TRBV11-2 and J is TRBJ2-1; D is unresolved. The CDR3 loop spans 14 amino acids. Germline CDR1 is SGHAT and CDR2 is FQNNGV. V lost 2 bases, J lost 3 bases, and 8 bases lay in between. The CDR3 DNA follows: TGTGCCAGCAGCTTATTGACTGGCTACAATGAGCAGTTCTTC. It specifies CASSLLTGYNEQFF.

There are a few counts of this clonotype. This sequence joins TRBV7-3 and TRBJ2-1, with 7 bases lining up with TRBD2. V dropped 2 bases and J dropped 9; count of bases not matched to a gene: 7. Germline V gene lookup returns CDR1 SGHTA and CDR2 FQGTGA. This CDR3 has 14 residues. CDR3 sequence (DNA): TGTGCCAGCAGCTTAGGCGCGGGGGACGGTGAGCAGTTCTTC. This translates into CASSLGAGDGEQFF.

This clonotype was seen at least ten times. This chain joins TRBV27 and TRBJ2-3; D is unresolved. This CDR3 region has 16 residues. Germline assignment: CDR1 MNHEY and CDR2 SMNVEV (reference sequence). Trimming pared 5 bases from V and 2 bases from J, leaving 17 bases between. CDR3 residues: CASSAEAELHTDTQYF. CDR3 coding DNA: TGTGCCAGCAGTGCAGAAGCCGAGTTACACACAGATACGCAGTATTTT.

This clonotype was detected many times. This chain connects TRBV28 to TRBJ2-2; TRBD2 agrees at 7 bases. The J segment lost 5 bases and the V segment lost 3 bases, leaving 3 bases of the junction unmatched. The CDR3 runs to 14 residues. Germline CDR1 reads MDHEN; CDR2 reads SYDVKM. CDR3 DNA sequence: TGTGCCAGCAGTTTCGTCGGGGGGACCGGGGAGCTGTTTTTT. This gives the protein CASSFVGGTGELFF.

The rearrangement uses TRBV4-1 and TRBJ1-5; D gene ambiguous. Germline assignment: CDR1 MGHRA and CDR2 YSYEKL. Trimming pared 0 bases from V and 4 bases from J, leaving 13 bases between. The CDR3 runs 16 residues. CDR3 residues: CASSQDARVGNQPQHF. DNA for the CDR3: TGCGCCAGCAGCCAAGATGCCCGGGTAGGAAATCAGCCCCAGCATTTT.

The chain is built from TRBV11-3 and TRBJ2-5, with D perhaps matching TRBD1 (6 bases). This CDR3 comprises 16 residues. Germline CDR1 is SGHNT and CDR2 is YENEEA. Trimming left V 8 bases short and J 2 bases short, with 21 bases between. The CDR3 sequence is CASSSGAGLGQETQYF. The CDR3 region has the DNA TGTGCCAGCTCCTCAGGGGCAGGGCTGGGGCAAGAGACCCAGTACTTC.

V usage is TRBV14 and J usage is TRBJ2-1; 12 nucleotides line up with TRBD2. The CDR3 has 19 residues. Trimming removed 0 bases from V and 5 bases from J; junction bases left unmatched: 11. Germline CDR1 reads SGHDN; CDR2 reads FVKESK. DNA of the CDR3: TGTGCCAGCAGCCAAGATCGGAGGACTAGCGGGAAGCGGGACAATGAGCAGTTCTTC. It yields the protein CASSQDRRTSGKRDNEQFF.

The CDR3 loop reads CASSLSMSRNEKLFF. The DNA for the CDR3 is TGTGCCAGCAGTTTAAGTATGAGTCGGAATGAAAAACTGTTTTTT. The chain couples TRBV27 to TRBJ1-4; D not resolved. CDR3 size: 15 residues. The V gene lost 2 bases and the J gene lost 5 bases, with 12 bases spanning the gap. Germline CDR1 is MNHEY and CDR2 is SMNVEV (reference sequence).

V is TRBV6-2 or TRBV6-3 and J is TRBJ2-1, with D perhaps TRBD1 (5 bases). The CDR3 extends over 15 amino acids. Germline CDR1 is MNHEY and CDR2 is SVGEGT. Trimming pared 2 bases from V and 3 bases from J, leaving 11 bases between. CDR3: CASSYGQGFYNEQFF. The CDR3 nucleotides read TGTGCCAGCAGTTACGGGCAGGGTTTCTACAATGAGCAGTTCTTC.

The sample holds a few counts of this clonotype. V usage is TRBV12-3 or TRBV12-4 and J usage is TRBJ2-1; the D call may be TRBD1 or TRBD2 (5 bases each). V was cut by 5 bases and J by 1 base, with 15 bases left in between. CDR3 length equals 16 residues. In DNA form, the CDR3 reads TGTGCCAGCAGTCCCGCCCGAGGGGCTTCCTACAATGAGCAGTTCTTC. It yields the protein CASSPARGASYNEQFF.

The sample holds a few counts of this clonotype. This rearrangement joins TRBV7-9 to TRBJ2-1; D possibly corresponds to TRBD2 (5 bases). V was clipped by 1 base and J by 6 bases, with 16 bases between them. Germline V lookup: CDR1 SEHNR, CDR2 FQNEAQ (reference sequence). The CDR3 runs to 16 residues. CDR3: CASSLVGAGRGNEQFF. The CDR3 coding sequence is TGTGCCAGCAGCTTAGTAGGTGCGGGCCGAGGCAATGAGCAGTTCTTC.

The table lists this clonotype with a few counts. The rearrangement links TRBV4-1 to TRBJ2-1; D is unresolved. The ends were cut back, 1 base at V and 0 bases at J, with 13 bases in the middle. CDR1 and CDR2 from the germline V gene are MGHRA and YSYEKL. The CDR3 is 17 residues long. The CDR3 loop reads CASSQVEAASSYNEQFF. CDR3 nucleotide sequence: TGCGCCAGCAGCCAAGTTGAGGCGGCTTCCTCCTACAATGAGCAGTTCTTC.